This T cell receptor (beta chain) was captured in a study of vaccination and CD4 T cells after COVID-19. At the level of the study: Post-vaccination specimens were collected at a median of roughly 65 days following dose two (range 14 to 241).

Study-wide results and caveats: The study found median SARS-CoV-2-reactive clonotypes rising from approximately 21 to 40, not significantly.

Treatment in this sample: roughly 11-day PBMC culture with coronavirus spike peptide pools or control peptides (ViraFEST assay). CD4+ T cells that came from the unexposed donor were collected before the COVID-19 pandemic (2011-2018). The authors isolated CD4+ T cells by negative selection after nine to eleven days of culture. Regarding this clonotype: The target antigen is unknown.

V was trimmed by 5 bases and J by 9 bases, leaving 17 bases between them. The CDR3 contains 13 residues. Looked up from germline, CDR1 is SGHVS and CDR2 is FQNEAQ. The assay that was used to sequence DNA from cultured CD4+ T cells was the Oncomine TCR Beta short-read assay. Cultured CD4+ T cells yielded the extracted genomic DNA. Each CDR3 protein gets one entry after TCRdb re-called the PCR reads with MiXCR. The table records 4,700 or so distinct CDR3 sequences, roughly 40% of them present only once. This TCR was recovered from a human donor in good health. Specimen: CD4+ T cells from blood, cultured in vitro. The chain is built from TRBV7-8 and TRBJ2-7; D ambiguous. CDR3 in DNA: TGTGCCAGCAGCCGCCCGGGTGGTCTAGGGCAGTACTTC. Its translation: CASSRPGGLGQYF.